These T cell receptor beta chains were read from a single sample in a study of T cells in Graves' hyperthyroidism and ophthalmopathy. One entry per CDR3 protein results from TCRdb running MiXCR on the multiplex PCR reads. The sample has about 300,000 distinct CDR3 sequences, less than 30% seen once. Material for sequencing was blood. The receptors here all came from a middle-aged man with Graves' hyperthyroidism that later progressed to Graves' ophthalmopathy. Each CDR3 is given with its conserved first and last residue. D genes are given only for firm matches. A row's size may be missing; if present it is once, few, many or a size class.

clone size	V gene	D gene	J gene	CDR3 protein
few	TRBV6-1	-	TRBJ2-5	CASSAGTPWVETQYF
many	TRBV12-5	-	TRBJ2-5	CASGLWLGGQTQYF
many	TRBV5-1	-	TRBJ1-1	CASSRTENTEAFF
many	TRBV27	-	TRBJ1-2	CASSQRGRWYTF
-	TRBV20-1	-	TRBJ2-7	CSAREGRVDARRYEQYF
few	TRBV2	TRBD1	TRBJ2-7	CASGVDRVEQYF
many	TRBV12-3/TRBV12-4	TRBD1	TRBJ1-5	CASSLATGTQPQHF
many	TRBV7-8	-	TRBJ1-1	CASSLGSRWDTEAFF
many	TRBV6-1	TRBD2	TRBJ2-2	CASSERGGLAGESTGELFF
many	TRBV27	-	TRBJ1-5	CASSEQGLGQPQHF
many	TRBV18	-	TRBJ1-3	CASSPPGSSGNTIYF
many	TRBV11-2	-	TRBJ1-5	CASSFGTFGQPQHF
once	TRBV13	-	TRBJ2-5	CASSLGGVTKTQYF
-	TRBV7-9	-	TRBJ1-1	CASSLEGKNTEAFF
many	TRBV28	-	TRBJ1-1	CASSLGGVDTEAFF
many	TRBV9	-	TRBJ2-2	CASSVAGTGELFF
many	TRBV6-1	-	TRBJ2-2	CASRGLGHTGELFF
once	TRBV12-3/TRBV12-4	TRBD1	TRBJ1-6	CASSPPKRGLNSPLHF
many	TRBV5-1	TRBD2	TRBJ2-7	CASSLGSSGTYEQYF
many	TRBV29-1	-	TRBJ1-2	CSVGINTDYGYTF
many	TRBV4-2	-	TRBJ1-5	CASSQGTDNSNQPQHF
many	TRBV20-1	TRBD1	TRBJ1-5	CSASGTGSNQPQHF
many	TRBV7-9	TRBD2	TRBJ2-7	CASSLVVAGEPKQYF
few	TRBV29-1	-	TRBJ2-4	CSVGPSENIQYF
-	TRBV12-3/TRBV12-4	-	TRBJ2-7	CASSLGTASHEQYF
many	TRBV7-3	-	TRBJ2-3	CASSLNVGPDHTDTQYF
many	TRBV24-1	-	TRBJ1-5	CATRGSLNQPQHF
many	TRBV25-1	TRBD2	TRBJ2-3	CASSDQRGSGSADTQYF
many	TRBV6-2/TRBV6-3	TRBD2	TRBJ2-2	CASSYLPGTSGSPGELFF
many	TRBV6-5	-	TRBJ2-5	CASRRTRRWETQYF
-	TRBV6-5	-	TRBJ1-3	CASSSTAGNTIYF
-	TRBV2	TRBD1	TRBJ2-7	CASSEDRGQSYEQYF
many	TRBV24-1	-	TRBJ2-7	CATSTPAGAGYEQYF
many	TRBV20-1	-	TRBJ2-5	CSARTEETQYF
many	TRBV7-8	-	TRBJ1-3	CASSFPGELLGNIIYF
many	TRBV19	-	TRBJ2-7	CASSGGTQGYEQYF
once	TRBV6-1	-	TRBJ1-5	CASSNPGTVLSNQPQHF
many	TRBV7-3	-	TRBJ2-2	CASSLTLDKTGELFF
many	TRBV24-1	-	TRBJ2-2	CATSDLHGAPGELFF